Listed below are T cell receptor beta chains from one sample, sequenced in a study of blood T cell repertoires in COVID-19. The method was immunoSEQ multiplex PCR; TCRdb's version includes in-frame clones alone and lacks a portion of them. The table shows roughly 80,000 clones, with around 88% occurring only once. Sequencing used peripheral blood. The receptors come from a woman of 80 years or more with acute or convalescent COVID-19. CDR3s include the opening cysteine and the closing phenylalanine or tryptophan. A D gene is named only where the DNA matches it firmly. Part of the rows lack a size; the others show once, few, many or a class for expanded clones.

len	abundance	d_gene	v_gene	j_gene	CDR3aa	CDR3nt
13	NA	NA	TRBV3-1/TRBV3-2	TRBJ2-7	CASTPTGSYEQYF	TGTGCCAGCACCCCGACAGGCTCCTACGAGCAGTACTTC
14	NA	NA	TRBV5-1	TRBJ1-2	CASSLDRGIYGYTF	TGCGCCAGCAGCTTGGATCGAGGAATCTATGGCTACACCTTC
17	once	TRBD1	TRBV25-1	TRBJ1-2	CASSAVAGTGGIYGYTF	TGTGCCAGCAGTGCTGTGGCCGGGACAGGGGGCATATATGGCTACACCTTC
13	NA	NA	TRBV5-1	TRBJ2-5	CASSLALEETQYF	TGCGCCAGCAGCTTGGCACTGGAAGAGACCCAGTACTTC
18	few	TRBD1	TRBV7-9	TRBJ1-3	CASSNAIQGRLDGNTIYF	TGTGCCAGCAGCAATGCAATACAGGGGAGACTAGATGGAAACACCATATATTTT
16	NA	TRBD2	TRBV4-1	TRBJ2-3	CASSQSLAGELYTQYF	TGCGCCAGCAGCCAGTCGCTAGCGGGGGAACTGTATACGCAGTATTTT
12	NA	NA	TRBV19	TRBJ2-7	CARRQVSYEQYF	TGTGCCAGGCGACAGGTTTCCTACGAGCAGTACTTC
14	few	NA	TRBV13	TRBJ1-1	CASSWEFLGTEAFF	TGTGCCAGCAGCTGGGAGTTCCTGGGGACTGAAGCTTTCTTT
12	NA	NA	TRBV5-1	TRBJ2-3	CASSLDRDTQYF	TGCGCCAGCAGCTTGGATCGGGATACGCAGTATTTT
11	NA	NA	TRBV6-5	TRBJ1-1	CASSSLTEAFF	TGTGCCAGCAGTTCACTTACTGAAGCTTTCTTT
14	once	NA	TRBV3-1/TRBV3-2	TRBJ1-4	CASSRGGSGEKLFF	TGTGCCAGCAGCCGGGGGGGTTCGGGTGAAAAACTGTTTTTT
13	NA	TRBD2	TRBV5-4	TRBJ2-3	CASSLAGIDTQYF	TGTGCCAGCAGCTTAGCGGGGATAGATACGCAGTATTTT
13	NA	TRBD2	TRBV28	TRBJ2-1	CASTQGGRNEQFF	TGTGCCAGCACCCAGGGAGGGAGAAATGAGCAGTTCTTC
16	NA	TRBD2	TRBV5-1	TRBJ2-4	CASSPTGGLAKNIQYF	TGCGCCAGCAGTCCGACGGGGGGGCTAGCCAAAAACATTCAGTACTTC
13	NA	NA	TRBV29-1	TRBJ1-1	CSVQGQGGTEAFF	TGCAGCGTTCAGGGTCAGGGTGGCACTGAAGCTTTCTTT
15	once	NA	TRBV2	TRBJ1-6	CASTPRGAQGTPLHF	TGTGCCAGCACCCCCCGGGGGGCTCAGGGAACACCCCTCCACTTT
16	NA	TRBD2	TRBV6-6	TRBJ2-3	CASNRLAGGLTDTQYF	TGTGCCAGCAACCGACTAGCGGGGGGCCTCACAGATACGCAGTATTTT
17	once	TRBD2	TRBV2	TRBJ2-7	CASLFGASGSGSYEQYF	TGTGCCAGCTTGTTCGGTGCTAGCGGGAGTGGTTCGTACGAGCAGTACTTC
15	NA	TRBD1	TRBV7-3	TRBJ2-5	CASSQGQGAGETQYF	TGTGCCAGCAGCCAAGGACAGGGGGCAGGAGAGACCCAGTACTTC
17	NA	TRBD1	TRBV5-6	TRBJ2-1	CASSTHGTGLSYNEQFF	TGTGCCAGCAGCACCCACGGGACAGGGCTCTCCTACAATGAGCAGTTCTTC
14	NA	TRBD1	TRBV19	TRBJ1-1	CASSSGQGYGKAFF	TGTGCCAGTAGCTCGGGACAGGGGTATGGGAAAGCTTTCTTT
15	NA	NA	TRBV7-2	TRBJ2-2	CASSSYNTNTGELFF	TGTGCCAGCAGCTCCTATAATACGAACACCGGGGAGCTGTTTTTT
13	few	NA	TRBV4-1	TRBJ1-5	CASSQARNQPQHF	TGCGCCAGCAGCCAAGCGCGAAATCAGCCCCAGCATTTT
14	once	NA	TRBV5-1	TRBJ1-4	CASSPAAANEKLFF	TGCGCCAGCAGCCCGGCTGCAGCGAATGAAAAACTGTTTTTT
12	NA	NA	TRBV19	TRBJ1-1	CASSTQGLQAFF	TGTGCCAGTAGTACGCAGGGCCTCCAAGCTTTCTTT
12	few	NA	TRBV12-3/TRBV12-4	TRBJ2-1	CASSTQPGGQFF	TGTGCCAGCAGCACCCAACCCGGTGGGCAGTTCTTC
11	NA	NA	TRBV19	TRBJ1-2	CARPTRDGYTF	TGTGCCAGGCCTACCAGGGATGGCTACACCTTC
14	NA	NA	TRBV5-1	TRBJ2-7	CASSLLTGGDEQYF	TGCGCCAGCAGCCTCCTGACAGGTGGGGACGAGCAGTACTTC
15	once	NA	TRBV6-5	TRBJ1-1	CASRERFREFHEAFF	TGTGCCAGCAGGGAGCGATTCCGGGAGTTCCATGAAGCTTTCTTT
14	once	TRBD1	TRBV7-2	TRBJ1-6	CASSLADRGGPLHF	TGTGCCAGCAGCTTAGCGGACAGGGGCGGCCCCCTCCACTTT
16	NA	TRBD1	TRBV7-6	TRBJ1-1	CASSQQGAGMNTEAFF	TGTGCCAGCAGCCAACAGGGGGCGGGCATGAACACTGAAGCTTTCTTT
17	NA	TRBD1	TRBV23-1	TRBJ1-1	CASSQSQRGQGPTEAFF	TGCGCCAGCAGTCAATCGCAGAGGGGACAGGGCCCAACTGAAGCTTTCTTT
13	NA	TRBD1	TRBV5-1	TRBJ2-7	CASSSGQGYEQYF	TGCGCCAGCAGCTCCGGACAGGGCTACGAGCAGTACTTC
15	NA	NA	TRBV14	TRBJ2-1	CASSPGPSSYNEQFF	TGTGCCAGCAGCCCGGGTCCAAGCTCCTACAATGAGCAGTTCTTC
13	NA	TRBD2	TRBV7-8	TRBJ2-7	CASSRTSGYEQYF	TGTGCCAGCAGCCGAACTAGCGGATACGAGCAGTACTTC
13	NA	NA	TRBV29-1	TRBJ2-3	CSVELQNTDTQYF	TGCAGCGTTGAACTACAGAACACAGATACGCAGTATTTT
15	once	NA	TRBV18	TRBJ1-6	CASSPPPTDNSPLHF	TGTGCCAGCTCCCCTCCCCCGACAGATAATTCACCCCTCCACTTT
13	NA	NA	TRBV7-3	TRBJ1-2	CASSLNAGNGYTF	TGTGCCAGCAGCTTAAATGCGGGGAATGGCTACACCTTC